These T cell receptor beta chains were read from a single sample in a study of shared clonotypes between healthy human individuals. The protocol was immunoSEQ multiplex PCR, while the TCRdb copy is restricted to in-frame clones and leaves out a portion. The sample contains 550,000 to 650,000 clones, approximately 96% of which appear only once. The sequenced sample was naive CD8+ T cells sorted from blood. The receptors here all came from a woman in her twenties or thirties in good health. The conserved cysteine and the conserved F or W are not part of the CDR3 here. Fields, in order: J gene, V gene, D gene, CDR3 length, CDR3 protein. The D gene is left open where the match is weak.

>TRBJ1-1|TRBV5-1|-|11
ASSLAGGAEAF
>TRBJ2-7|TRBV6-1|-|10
ASSEGGYEQY
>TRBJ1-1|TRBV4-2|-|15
ASSHDLGGAGNTEAF
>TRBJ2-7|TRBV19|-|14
ASSTSRDLRPDEQY
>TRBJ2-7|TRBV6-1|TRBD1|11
ASSDGQGLEQY
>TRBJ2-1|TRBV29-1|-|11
SVVGLAYNEQF
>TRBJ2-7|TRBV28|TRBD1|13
ASSLGTGRAYEQY
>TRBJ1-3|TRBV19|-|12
ASSQYNSGNTIY
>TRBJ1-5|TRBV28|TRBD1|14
ASQPGQHYSNQPQH
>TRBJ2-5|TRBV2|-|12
ASSEGLLRETQY
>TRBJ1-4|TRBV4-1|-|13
ASSQKQGANEKLF
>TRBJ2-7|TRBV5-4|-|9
ASSFFNEQY
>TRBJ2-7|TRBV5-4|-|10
ASSFLGYEQY
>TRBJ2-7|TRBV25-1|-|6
ASTEQY
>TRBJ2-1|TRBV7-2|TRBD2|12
ASSFPGLAYEQF
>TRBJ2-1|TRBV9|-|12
ASSVELMVDEQF
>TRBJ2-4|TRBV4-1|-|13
ASSQGPVAKNIQY
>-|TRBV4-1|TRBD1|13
ASSQMGQSSYEQY
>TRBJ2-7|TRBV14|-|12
ASSRGAFSYEQY
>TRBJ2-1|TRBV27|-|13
ASFPDRLNGPLQF
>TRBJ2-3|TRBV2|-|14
ASSEMGLFSTDTQY
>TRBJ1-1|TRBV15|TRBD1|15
ATSRVGQGAWNTEAF
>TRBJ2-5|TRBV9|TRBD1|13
ASSQLTGVGETQY
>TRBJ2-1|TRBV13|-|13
ASSLSRVSYNEQF
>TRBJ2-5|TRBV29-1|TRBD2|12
SGFGLVPWETQY
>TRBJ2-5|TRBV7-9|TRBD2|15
ASNDGLLSGAQETQY
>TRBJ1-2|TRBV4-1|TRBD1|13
ASSQEDRALRGYT
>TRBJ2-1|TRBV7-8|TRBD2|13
ASSGAGAAYNEQF
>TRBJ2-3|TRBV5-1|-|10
ASRPLEDTQY
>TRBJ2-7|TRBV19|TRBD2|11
ASSMGLAVEQY
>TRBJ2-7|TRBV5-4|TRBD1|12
ASSGGQGINEQY
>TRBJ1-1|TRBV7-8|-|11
ASSHGGTTEAF
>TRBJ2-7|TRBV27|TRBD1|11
ASAETGVYEQY
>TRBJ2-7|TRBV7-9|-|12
ASSLSGVEDEQY
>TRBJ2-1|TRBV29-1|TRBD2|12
SVEEGRELNEQF
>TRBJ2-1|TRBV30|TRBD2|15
AWSGELAGSSYNEQF
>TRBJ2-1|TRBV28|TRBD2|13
ASSPRTSSDNEQF
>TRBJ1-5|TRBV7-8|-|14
ASSLGKGGSNQPQH
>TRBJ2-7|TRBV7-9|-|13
ASSLARGVVAEQY
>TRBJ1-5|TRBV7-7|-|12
ASSPRPSNQPQH
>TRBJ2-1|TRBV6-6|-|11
ASSYTDSNEQF
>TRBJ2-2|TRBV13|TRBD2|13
ATTAPGLATGELF
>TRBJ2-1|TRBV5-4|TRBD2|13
ASSLDTSGRYEQF
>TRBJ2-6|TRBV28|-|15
ASSSSRESSGANVLT
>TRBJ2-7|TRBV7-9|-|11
ASSLGVTYEQY
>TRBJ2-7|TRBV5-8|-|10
ASSHTSDEQY
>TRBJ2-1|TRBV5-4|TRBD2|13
ASSFFGGDYNEQF
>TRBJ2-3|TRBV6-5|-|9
ASTYGYTQY
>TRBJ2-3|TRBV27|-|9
ASSSGYTQY
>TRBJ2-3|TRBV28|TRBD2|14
ASSKGLAGAGDTQY
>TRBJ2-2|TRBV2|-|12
ASWSSGFPGELF
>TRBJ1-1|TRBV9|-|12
ASSPQDTNTEAF
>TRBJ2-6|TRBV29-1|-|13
SVEDPRAGANVLT
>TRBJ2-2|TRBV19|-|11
ASSILQGGELF
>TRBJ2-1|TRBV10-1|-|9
ASGGWDEQF
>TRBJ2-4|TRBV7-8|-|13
ASSLFARERTIQY
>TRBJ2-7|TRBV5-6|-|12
ASSLAGSFYEQY